The rows below give T cell receptor beta chains drawn from one sample of a study of cytomegalovirus exposure and HLA in healthy donors. Here immunoSEQ multiplex PCR was the method, and the copy in TCRdb shows in-frame clones only, minus some. The sample lists under 200,000 clones, roughly 80% occurring once. What was sequenced was PBMCs. These receptors originate from a woman aged 25 to 39 in good health and CMV-seropositive. CDR3s include the opening cysteine and the closing phenylalanine or tryptophan. A D gene is named only where the DNA matches it firmly. Size tells how often a clone was seen (once, few, many) or the class of an expanded clone, and some rows leave it out.

j_call,clone_size,d_call,v_call,cdr3_aa
TRBJ2-2,.,TRBD1,TRBV15,CATSSGQGATGELFF
TRBJ1-2,.,.,TRBV10-3,CAINRDTLRGNYGYTF
TRBJ2-7,.,.,TRBV11-2,CASSLTASPQRAYF
TRBJ2-3,.,.,TRBV7-6,CASSLGGGLGADTQYF
TRBJ1-1,.,.,TRBV30,CAWTRLEYRAFF
TRBJ1-2,.,TRBD1,TRBV18,CASSTNTGGETYGYTF
TRBJ2-3,once,.,TRBV5-1,CASSPGDSTDTQYF
TRBJ2-1,.,TRBD1,TRBV7-2,CASSYRGSYNEQFF
TRBJ2-7,few,TRBD1,TRBV4-1,CASSQGGTVTYEQYF
TRBJ1-4,.,.,TRBV5-8,CASSRGVVGKLFF
TRBJ2-2,.,.,TRBV7-3,CASSLSGTNTGELFF
TRBJ2-5,.,.,TRBV7-6,CASSLRLQETQYF
TRBJ1-4,.,TRBD1,TRBV19,CASSGTVEKLFF
TRBJ2-2,.,.,TRBV25-1,CASREGGAGNTGELFF
TRBJ1-1,.,.,TRBV6-5,CASSRGNTEAFF
TRBJ1-1,.,.,TRBV11-1,CASSPSEGDTEAFF
TRBJ1-1,.,.,TRBV11-2,CASSLGAATFF
TRBJ1-3,.,TRBD1,TRBV28,CASSLLDRETGNTIYF
TRBJ1-1,few,.,TRBV5-1,CASSLNRAPEAFF
TRBJ2-1,once,.,TRBV7-3,CASSLTGVIYNEQFF
TRBJ1-1,.,.,TRBV6-6,CASSLTGTPNTEAFF
TRBJ1-3,.,.,TRBV6-5,CASSYGLVAGNTIYF
TRBJ1-1,.,TRBD1,TRBV6-5,CASSKLSGGTEAFF
TRBJ1-6,once,.,TRBV6-5,CASSYAVFGSPLHF
TRBJ1-1,.,TRBD1,TRBV11-2,CASSFWTGMAFF
TRBJ1-4,.,.,TRBV30,CAWSQGQKEKLFF
TRBJ2-1,.,.,TRBV4-3,CASSQEDYSSYNEQFF
TRBJ1-4,.,.,TRBV10-1,CASSDRGRTNEKLFF
TRBJ1-2,.,TRBD1,TRBV9,CASSPLAQGFDGYTF